This TCR beta chain is drawn from a study of control samples from healthy donors and cancer patients. Method: immunoSEQ multiplex PCR; TCRdb's copy keeps in-frame clones and lacks some. In the table there are 82,000 or so clones, approximately 94% of which are singletons. The CDR3 is 13 amino acids. Germline V lookup: CDR1 SGHRS, CDR2 YFSETQ. V lost 1 base and J 3 bases, leaving 8 bases between the germline ends. Sequencing input: blood. The TCR originated in a woman in her late teens or twenties in good health. This chain connects TRBV5-1 to TRBJ2-7; a weak D match, TRBD1 (6 bases). CDR3 amino acids: CASSLTQGYEQYF. CDR3 sequence (DNA): TGCGCCAGCAGCTTGACACAGGGCTACGAGCAGTACTTC. Filled out from reference TRBV5-1 and TRBJ2-7, the complete variable domain reads KAGVTQTPRYLIKTRGQQVTLSCSPISGHRSVSWYQQTPGQGLQFLFEYFSETQRNKGNFPGRFSGRQFSNSRSEMNVSTLELGDSALYLCASSLTQGYEQYFGPGTRLTVT.